This T cell receptor beta chain was recorded in a study of T cells in Graves' hyperthyroidism and ophthalmopathy. Study-wide context: Peripheral blood samples were taken at initial diagnosis, prior to any treatment.

The investigators amplified TCR beta CDR3 regions from RNA transcripts. The primer set for the first-round RT-PCR of the TCR CDR3 was HTBI. Each CDR3 protein is one row after TCRdb ran MiXCR on the multiplex PCR reads. This table holds roughly 720,000 distinct CDR3 sequences, 15% to 20% found once. Details on this clonotype: Its antigen is unknown.

Overall study results and limits: A median around 6.8 months before onset, the model predicted ophthalmopathy. Blood also carried most thyroid clonotypes expanded above 0.001.

Per the germline V gene, CDR1 is LGHNT and CDR2 is FRNRAP. V was trimmed by 0 bases and J by 0 bases, leaving 11 bases between them. This CDR3 is 17 amino acids long. This chain uses TRBV12-5 with TRBJ2-2, with D perhaps matching TRBD1 or TRBD2 (6 bases each). The receptor comes from a middle-aged man with Graves' hyperthyroidism. The sample taken for sequencing was blood. The CDR3 DNA reads TGTGCTAGTGGTTTGGTTGTAGGGGGGACGAACACCGGGGAGCTGTTTTTT. This gives the protein CASGLVVGGTNTGELFF.